Listed here are 6 T cell receptor beta chains from one sample, sequenced in a study of OX40 agonist ivuxolimab in advanced cancers. This table comes from immunoSEQ multiplex PCR, and its TCRdb copy is limited to in-frame clones, with some not included. The sample contains around 83,000 clones, 75% to 95% of which appear only once. The material sequenced was CD4+ or CD8+ T cells sorted from blood, taken in a trial of the OX40 agonist ivuxolimab. The source is an adult with an advanced solid tumor such as melanoma, head and neck, liver or kidney cancer.

V usage is TRBV11-2 and J usage is TRBJ1-2; TRBD1 is a possible D gene (6 bases). This CDR3 spans 13 amino acids. Germline CDR1 is SGHAT and CDR2 is FQNNGV. The V and J ends lost 5 bases and 8 bases respectively, with 15 bases between them. CDR3 protein: CASSVYRDQGYTF. As DNA, the CDR3 is TGTGCCAGCAGCGTGTACAGGGACCAAGGCTACACCTTC.

The chain is built from TRBV7-9 and TRBJ2-2; no clear D. Between the trimmed V and J ends, which lost 5 bases and 5 bases, there was a span of 9 bases. CDR1 is SEHNR and CDR2 is FQNEAQ in the germline V gene (reference sequence). There are 13 residues in the CDR3. CDR3 amino acids: CASSMDLTGELFF. For the CDR3, the DNA is TGTGCCAGCAGCATGGACCTAACCGGGGAGCTGTTTTTT.

In this sample, this clone turned up once. The chain has TRBV18 and TRBJ2-5; weak D call: TRBD2 (6 bases). The CDR3 has 14 residues. The V end lost 3 bases, the J end lost 5 bases, and 13 bases lay between the germline ends. The germline V gene encodes CDR1 KGHSH and CDR2 LQKENI. CDR3 residues: CASSPREGRETQYF. The CDR3 DNA follows: TGTGCCAGCTCACCCAGAGAAGGGAGGGAGACCCAGTACTTC. The variable domain in full, completed from reference TRBV18 and TRBJ2-5, reads NAGVMQNPRHLVRRRGQEARLRCSPMKGHSHVYWYRQLPEEGLKFMVYLQKENIIDESGMPKERFSAEFPKEGPSILRIQQVVRGDSAAYFCASSPREGRETQYFGPGTRLLVL.

This clone showed up just once. V usage is TRBV11-3 and J usage is TRBJ2-2; D uncertain. Trimming removed 3 bases at V and 4 bases at J, with 15 bases between. Germline CDR1 and CDR2: SGHNT and YENEEA. The CDR3 totals 16 residues. DNA of the CDR3: TGTGCCAGCAGCTTCCAAAGGGCTCCAGGCACCGGGGAGCTGTTTTTT. This gives the protein CASSFQRAPGTGELFF.

The chain joins TRBV10-3 to TRBJ1-3; D remains unclear. The CDR3 extends over 17 amino acids. The ends were cut back, 6 bases at V and 0 bases at J, with 18 bases in the middle. CDR1 ENHRY and CDR2 SYGVKD come from the germline V gene. CDR3 loop: CAISRYETHNSGNTIYF. The CDR3 coding sequence is TGTGCCATCAGCCGCTACGAAACCCACAACTCTGGAAACACCATATATTTT.

CDR3 DNA: TGTGCCAGCAGCTTAGTGGGAGCTACCTCGGGGGAGACCCAGTACTTC. It is translated as CASSLVGATSGETQYF. This chain links TRBV7-2 with TRBJ2-5, with a possible D match to TRBD2 (5 bases). Trimming stripped 1 base from V and 5 bases from J, with 17 bases between. The CDR3 consists of 16 residues. CDR1 SGHTA and CDR2 FQGNSA come from the germline V gene.